The source of this T cell receptor beta chain is a study of blood T cell repertoires in COVID-19. As for the study in general: Collection of acute and convalescent COVID-19 samples took place in the United States, Italy and Spain. The cDNA or gDNA used as material had been derived from T cells, B-cell-depleted T cells, or PBMCs.

J lost 6 bases, V lost 5 bases, and 9 bases had no gene match. The CDR3 extends over 15 amino acids. CDR1 and CDR2 (germline): MNHEY, SVGEGT. Some clones are missing from TCRdb's copy, which holds only in-frame ones; the method was immunoSEQ multiplex PCR. The data show about 120,000 clones, with 60% to 85% seen just once and roughly 2% held by the top ten. The sample consisted of peripheral blood. The chain combines TRBV6-2 or TRBV6-3 with TRBJ1-5; TRBD1 agrees at 8 bases. The receptor was derived from an older man with acute or convalescent COVID-19. The CDR3 sequence: CASSASGGRGQPQHF. The DNA for the CDR3 is TGTGCCAGCAGTGCCTCAGGGGGCAGAGGTCAGCCCCAGCATTTT.